This T cell receptor (beta chain) was retrieved from a study of blood T cell repertoires in COVID-19. Study-level background: Both acute and convalescent COVID-19 samples were obtained from the United States, Italy and Spain. In each case, the material was cDNA or gDNA derived from T cells, B-cell-depleted T cells, or PBMCs.

As handled by the study authors: How many nucleated cells were present was estimated from reference gene primer amplification. Generated by immunoSEQ multiplex PCR, the TCRdb table keeps only in-frame clones and is missing some. Clone size and V and J calls were adopted from that table, with D and trimming inferred from the DNA. The sample lists roughly 20,000 clones; approximately 90% were seen once. V was shortened by 4 bases and J by 1 base, with 9 bases between the two germline ends. CDR3 size: 13 residues. In germline, CDR1 is SGHRS, CDR2 YFSETQ. The specimen was peripheral blood. This rearrangement joins TRBV5-1 to TRBJ2-7, with unresolved D. This receptor was identified in a human donor in a cohort sampled during active COVID-19. The CDR3 DNA sequence: TGCGCCAGCAGCAATGACATATCCTACGAGCAGTACTTC. Protein sequence: CASSNDISYEQYF. Combining the CDR3 with reference TRBV5-1 and TRBJ2-7 gives the whole variable domain KAGVTQTPRYLIKTRGQQVTLSCSPISGHRSVSWYQQTPGQGLQFLFEYFSETQRNKGNFPGRFSGRQFSNSRSEMNVSTLELGDSALYLCASSNDISYEQYFGPGTRLTVT.